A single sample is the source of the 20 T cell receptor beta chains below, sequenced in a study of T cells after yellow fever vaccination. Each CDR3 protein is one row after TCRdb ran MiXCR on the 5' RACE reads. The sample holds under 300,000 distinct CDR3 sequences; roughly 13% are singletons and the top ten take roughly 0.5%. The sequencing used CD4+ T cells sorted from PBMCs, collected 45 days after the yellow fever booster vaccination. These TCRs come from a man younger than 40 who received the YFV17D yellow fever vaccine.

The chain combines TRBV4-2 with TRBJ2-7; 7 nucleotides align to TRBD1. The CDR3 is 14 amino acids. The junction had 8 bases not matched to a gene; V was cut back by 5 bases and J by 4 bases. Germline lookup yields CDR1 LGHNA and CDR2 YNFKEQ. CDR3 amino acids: CASSTRDRNYEQYF. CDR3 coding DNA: TGTGCCAGCAGCACCCGGGACAGAAATTACGAGCAGTACTTC.

The CDR3 is CASSQGAAQRGYEQYF. The CDR3 DNA reads as TGCGCCAGCAGCCAAGGCGCGGCTCAACGGGGCTACGAGCAGTACTTC. V usage is TRBV4-3 and J usage is TRBJ2-7, with D possibly TRBD2 on 5 matching bases. V was pared by 1 base and J by 3 bases, with 16 bases between. Germline V lookup: CDR1 LGHNA, CDR2 YSLEER. CDR3 length equals 16 residues.

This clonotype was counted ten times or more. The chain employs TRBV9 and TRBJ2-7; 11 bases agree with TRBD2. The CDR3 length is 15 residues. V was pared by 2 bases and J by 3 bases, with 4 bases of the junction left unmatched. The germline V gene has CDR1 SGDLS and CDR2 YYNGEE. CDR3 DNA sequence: TGTGCCAGCAGCGTGGGGGGACTAGCGGACTACGAGCAGTACTTC. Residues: CASSVGGLADYEQYF.

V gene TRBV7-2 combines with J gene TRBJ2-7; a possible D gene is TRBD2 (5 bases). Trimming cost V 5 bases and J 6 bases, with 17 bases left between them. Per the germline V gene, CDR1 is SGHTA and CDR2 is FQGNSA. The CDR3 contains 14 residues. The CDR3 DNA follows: TGTGCCAGCAGCCTTAGGACGGAGAGGGCCGAGCAGTACTTC. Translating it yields CASSLRTERAEQYF.

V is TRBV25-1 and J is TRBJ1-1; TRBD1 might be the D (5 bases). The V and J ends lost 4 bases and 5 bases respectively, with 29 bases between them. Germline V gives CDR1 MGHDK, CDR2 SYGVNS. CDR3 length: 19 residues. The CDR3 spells CASSGATNSGPKTWTEAFF. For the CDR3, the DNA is TGTGCCAGCAGTGGCGCCACCAACTCGGGACCTAAGACGTGGACTGAAGCTTTCTTT.

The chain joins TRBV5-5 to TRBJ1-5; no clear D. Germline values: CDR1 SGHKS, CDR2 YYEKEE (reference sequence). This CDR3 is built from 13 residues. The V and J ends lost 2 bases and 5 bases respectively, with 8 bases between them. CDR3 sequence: CASSFVLYQPQHF. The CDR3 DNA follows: TGTGCCAGCAGCTTTGTTTTGTATCAGCCCCAGCATTTT.

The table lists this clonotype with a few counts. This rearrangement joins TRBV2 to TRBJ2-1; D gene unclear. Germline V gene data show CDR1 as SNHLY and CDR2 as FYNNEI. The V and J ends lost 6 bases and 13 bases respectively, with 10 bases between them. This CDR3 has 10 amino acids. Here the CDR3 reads CASRETQQFF. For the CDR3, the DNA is TGTGCCAGCAGGGAGACTCAACAGTTCTTC. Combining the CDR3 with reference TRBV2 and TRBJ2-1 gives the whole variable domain EPEVTQTPSHQVTQMGQEVILRCVPISNHLYFYWYRQILGQKVEFLVSFYNNEISEKSEIFDDQFSVERPDGSNFTLKIRSTKLEDSAMYFCASRETQQFFGPGTRLTVL.

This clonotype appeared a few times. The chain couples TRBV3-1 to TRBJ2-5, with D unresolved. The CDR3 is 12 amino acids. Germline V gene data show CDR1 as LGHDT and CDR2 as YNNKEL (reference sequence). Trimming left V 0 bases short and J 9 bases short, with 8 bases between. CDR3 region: CASSQEPMPQYF. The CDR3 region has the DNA TGTGCCAGCAGCCAAGAACCCATGCCCCAGTACTTC.

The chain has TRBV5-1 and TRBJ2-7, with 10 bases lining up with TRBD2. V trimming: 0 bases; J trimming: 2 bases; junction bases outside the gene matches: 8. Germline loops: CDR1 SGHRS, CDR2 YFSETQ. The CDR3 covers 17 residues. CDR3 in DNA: TGCGCCAGCAGCTTGGGAACTAGCGGGACTACCCCCTACGAGCAGTACTTC. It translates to CASSLGTSGTTPYEQYF. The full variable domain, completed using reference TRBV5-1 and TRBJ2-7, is KAGVTQTPRYLIKTRGQQVTLSCSPISGHRSVSWYQQTPGQGLQFLFEYFSETQRNKGNFPGRFSGRQFSNSRSEMNVSTLELGDSALYLCASSLGTSGTTPYEQYFGPGTRLTVT.

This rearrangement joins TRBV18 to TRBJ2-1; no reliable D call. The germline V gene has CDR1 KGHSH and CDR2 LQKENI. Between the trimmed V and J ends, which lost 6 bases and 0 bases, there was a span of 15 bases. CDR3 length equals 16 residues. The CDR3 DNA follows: TGTGCCAGCTCGAAAGCCCGTATGGACTCCTACAATGAGCAGTTCTTC. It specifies CASSKARMDSYNEQFF.

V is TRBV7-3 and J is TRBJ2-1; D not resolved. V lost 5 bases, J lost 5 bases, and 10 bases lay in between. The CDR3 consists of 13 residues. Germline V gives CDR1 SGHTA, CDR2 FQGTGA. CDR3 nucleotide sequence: TGTGCCAGCAGCAGTGGACCAGACAATGAGCAGTTCTTC. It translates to CASSSGPDNEQFF.

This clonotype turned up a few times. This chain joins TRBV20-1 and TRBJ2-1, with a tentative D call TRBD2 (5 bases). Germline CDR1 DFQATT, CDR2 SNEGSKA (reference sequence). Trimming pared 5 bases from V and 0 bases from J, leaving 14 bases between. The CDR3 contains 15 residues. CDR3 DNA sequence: TGCAGTGCTCCAGGACTGGCGAGCTCCTACAATGAGCAGTTCTTC. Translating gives CSAPGLASSYNEQFF.

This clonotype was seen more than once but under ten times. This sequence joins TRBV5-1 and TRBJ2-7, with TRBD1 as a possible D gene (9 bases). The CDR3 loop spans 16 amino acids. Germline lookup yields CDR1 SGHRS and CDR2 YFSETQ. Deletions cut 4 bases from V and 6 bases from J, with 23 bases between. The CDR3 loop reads CASSDKTGGAGGEQYF. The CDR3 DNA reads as TGCGCCAGCAGCGACAAAACAGGGGGCGCGGGAGGCGAGCAGTACTTC.

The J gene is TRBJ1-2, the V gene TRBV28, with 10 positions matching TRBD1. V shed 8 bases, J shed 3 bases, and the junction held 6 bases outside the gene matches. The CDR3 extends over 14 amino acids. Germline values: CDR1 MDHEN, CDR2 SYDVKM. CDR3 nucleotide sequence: TGTGCCAGCGTACGGACAGGGGGAGACTATGGCTACACCTTC. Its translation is CASVRTGGDYGYTF.

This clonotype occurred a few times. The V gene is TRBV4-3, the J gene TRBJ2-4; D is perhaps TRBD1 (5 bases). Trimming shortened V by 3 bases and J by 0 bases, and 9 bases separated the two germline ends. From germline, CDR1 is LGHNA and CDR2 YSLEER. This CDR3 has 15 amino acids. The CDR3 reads CASSQDNLAKNIQYF. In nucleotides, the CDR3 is TGCGCCAGCAGCCAGGACAACCTAGCCAAAAACATTCAGTACTTC.

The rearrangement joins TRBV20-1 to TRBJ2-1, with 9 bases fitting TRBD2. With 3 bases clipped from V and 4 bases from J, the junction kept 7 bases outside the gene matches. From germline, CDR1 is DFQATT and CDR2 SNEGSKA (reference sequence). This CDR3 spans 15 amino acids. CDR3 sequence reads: CSASPPSGKYNEQFF. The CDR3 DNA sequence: TGCAGTGCTAGCCCGCCTAGCGGGAAGTACAATGAGCAGTTCTTC.

CDR3 amino acids: CASSQDLGGQPQHF. DNA of the CDR3: TGCGCCAGCAGCCAAGATCTAGGGGGTCAGCCCCAGCATTTT. The chain links TRBV4-3 to TRBJ1-5; D perhaps matches TRBD1 (6 bases). Germline-derived CDR1 and CDR2 are LGHNA and YSLEER. The CDR3 totals 14 residues. Trimming left V 0 bases short and J 6 bases short, with 9 bases between.

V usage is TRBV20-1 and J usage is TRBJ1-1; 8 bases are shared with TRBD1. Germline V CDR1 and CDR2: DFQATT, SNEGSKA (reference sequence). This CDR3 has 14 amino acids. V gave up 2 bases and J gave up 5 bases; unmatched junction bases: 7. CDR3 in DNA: TGCAGTGCTAGATTGGCAGGGGGCTGGACTGAAGCTTTCTTT. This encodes CSARLAGGWTEAFF.

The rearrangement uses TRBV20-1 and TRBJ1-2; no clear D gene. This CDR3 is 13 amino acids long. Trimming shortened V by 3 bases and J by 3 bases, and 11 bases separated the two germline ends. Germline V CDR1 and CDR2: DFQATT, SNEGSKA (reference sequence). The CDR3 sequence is CSARGEGDYGYTF. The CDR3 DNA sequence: TGCAGTGCTAGGGGCGAGGGTGACTATGGCTACACCTTC.

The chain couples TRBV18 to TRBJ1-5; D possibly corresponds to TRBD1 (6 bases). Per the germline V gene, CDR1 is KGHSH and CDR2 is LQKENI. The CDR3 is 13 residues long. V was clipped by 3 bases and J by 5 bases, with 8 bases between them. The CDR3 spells CASSPSGDQPQHF. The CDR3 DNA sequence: TGTGCCAGCTCACCCTCAGGGGATCAGCCCCAGCATTTT.